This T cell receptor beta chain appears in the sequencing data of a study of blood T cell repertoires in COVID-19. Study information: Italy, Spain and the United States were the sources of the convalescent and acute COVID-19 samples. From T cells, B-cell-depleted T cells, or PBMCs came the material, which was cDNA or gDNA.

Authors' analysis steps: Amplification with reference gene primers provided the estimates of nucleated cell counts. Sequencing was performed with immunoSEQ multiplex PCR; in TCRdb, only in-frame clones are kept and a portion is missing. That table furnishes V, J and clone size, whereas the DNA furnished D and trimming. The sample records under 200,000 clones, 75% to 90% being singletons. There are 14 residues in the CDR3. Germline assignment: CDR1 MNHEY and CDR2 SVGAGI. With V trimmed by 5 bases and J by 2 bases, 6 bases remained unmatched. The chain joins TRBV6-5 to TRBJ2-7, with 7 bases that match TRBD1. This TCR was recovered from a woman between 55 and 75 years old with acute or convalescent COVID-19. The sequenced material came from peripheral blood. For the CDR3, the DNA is TGTGCCAGCAGTACCCGACAGGGCCCCTACGAGCAGTACTTC. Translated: CASSTRQGPYEQYF.